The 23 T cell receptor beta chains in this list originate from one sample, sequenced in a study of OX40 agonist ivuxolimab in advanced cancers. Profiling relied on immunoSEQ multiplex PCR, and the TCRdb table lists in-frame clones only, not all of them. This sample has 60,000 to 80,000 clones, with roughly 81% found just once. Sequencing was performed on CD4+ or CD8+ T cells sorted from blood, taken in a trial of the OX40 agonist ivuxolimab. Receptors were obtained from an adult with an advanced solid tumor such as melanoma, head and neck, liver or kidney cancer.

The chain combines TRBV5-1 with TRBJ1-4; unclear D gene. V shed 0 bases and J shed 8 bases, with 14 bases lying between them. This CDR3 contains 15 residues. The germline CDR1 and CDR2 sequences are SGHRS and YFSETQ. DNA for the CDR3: TGCGCCAGCAGCTTGGCCTCGGGAGGGTTGGAAAAACTGTTTTTT. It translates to CASSLASGGLEKLFF.

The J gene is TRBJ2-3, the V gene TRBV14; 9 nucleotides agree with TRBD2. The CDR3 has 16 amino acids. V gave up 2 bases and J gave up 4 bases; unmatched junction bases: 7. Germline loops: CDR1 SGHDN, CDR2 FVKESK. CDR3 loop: CASSQLGGGAADTQYF. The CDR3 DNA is TGTGCCAGCAGCCAATTGGGCGGGGGGGCCGCAGATACGCAGTATTTT. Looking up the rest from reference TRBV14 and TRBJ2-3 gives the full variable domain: EAGVTQFPSHSVIEKGQTVTLRCDPISGHDNLYWYRRVMGKEIKFLLHFVKESKQDESGMPNNRFLAERTGGTYSTLKVQPAELEDSGVYFCASSQLGGGAADTQYFGPGTRLTVL.

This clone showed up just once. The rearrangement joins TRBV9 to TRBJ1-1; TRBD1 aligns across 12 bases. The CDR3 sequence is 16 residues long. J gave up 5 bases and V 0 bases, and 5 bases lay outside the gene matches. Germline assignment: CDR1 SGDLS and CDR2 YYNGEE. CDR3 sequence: CASSVEGQGAGTEAFF. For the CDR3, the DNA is TGTGCCAGCAGCGTAGAGGGACAGGGGGCAGGGACTGAAGCTTTCTTT. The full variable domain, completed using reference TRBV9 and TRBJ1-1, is DSGVTQTPKHLITATGQRVTLRCSPRSGDLSVYWYQQSLDQGLQFLIQYYNGEERAKGNILERFSAQQFPDLHSELNLSSLELGDSALYFCASSVEGQGAGTEAFFGQGTRLTVV.

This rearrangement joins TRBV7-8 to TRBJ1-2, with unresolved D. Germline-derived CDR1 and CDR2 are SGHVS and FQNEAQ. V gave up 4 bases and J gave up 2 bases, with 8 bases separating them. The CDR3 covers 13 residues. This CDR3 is CASSWNSNYGYTF. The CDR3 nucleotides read TGTGCCAGCAGCTGGAACAGCAACTATGGCTACACCTTC.

The CDR3 region is CASSLGFGGYTF. The CDR3 bases are TGTGCCAGCAGCTTGGGTTTCGGTGGCTACACCTTC. This chain links TRBV5-4 with TRBJ1-2, with D uncertain. Germline values: CDR1 SGHNT, CDR2 YYREEE (reference sequence). Between the trimmed V and J ends, which lost 0 bases and 7 bases, there was a span of 7 bases. CDR3 size: 12 residues.

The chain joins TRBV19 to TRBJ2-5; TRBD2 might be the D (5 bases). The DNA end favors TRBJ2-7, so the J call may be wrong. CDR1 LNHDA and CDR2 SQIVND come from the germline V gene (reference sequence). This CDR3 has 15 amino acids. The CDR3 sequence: CASTPVYQAGYEQYF. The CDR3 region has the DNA TGTGCCAGTACCCCCGTCTACCAGGCGGGCTACGAGCAGTACTTC.

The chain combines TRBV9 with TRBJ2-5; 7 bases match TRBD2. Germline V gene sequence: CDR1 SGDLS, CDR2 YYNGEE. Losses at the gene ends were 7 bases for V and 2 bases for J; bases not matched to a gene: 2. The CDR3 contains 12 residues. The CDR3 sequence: CASGSGQETQYF. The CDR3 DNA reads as TGTGCCAGCGGTAGCGGGCAAGAGACCCAGTACTTC.

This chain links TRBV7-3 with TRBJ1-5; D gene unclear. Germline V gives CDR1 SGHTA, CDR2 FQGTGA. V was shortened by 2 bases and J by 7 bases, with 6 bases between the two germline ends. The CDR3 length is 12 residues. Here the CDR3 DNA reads TGTGCCAGCAGCTTACGACGGCAGCCCCAGCATTTT. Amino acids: CASSLRRQPQHF.

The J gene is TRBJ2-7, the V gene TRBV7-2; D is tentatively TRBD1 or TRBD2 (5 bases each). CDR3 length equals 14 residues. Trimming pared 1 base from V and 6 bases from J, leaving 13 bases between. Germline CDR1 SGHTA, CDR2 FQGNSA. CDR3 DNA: TGTGCCAGCAGCTTAGATTTCGGGGCTGGCGAGCAGTACTTC. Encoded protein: CASSLDFGAGEQYF.

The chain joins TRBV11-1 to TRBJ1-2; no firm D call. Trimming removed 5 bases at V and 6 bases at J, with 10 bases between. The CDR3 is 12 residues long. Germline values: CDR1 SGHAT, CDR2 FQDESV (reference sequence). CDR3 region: CASSPYRHGYTF. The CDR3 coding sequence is TGTGCCAGCAGCCCTTACAGACATGGCTACACCTTC.

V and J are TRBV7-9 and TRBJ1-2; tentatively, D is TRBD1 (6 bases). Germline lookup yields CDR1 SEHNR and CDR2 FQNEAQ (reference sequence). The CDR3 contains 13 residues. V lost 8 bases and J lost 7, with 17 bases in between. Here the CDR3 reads CASLEQGILGYTF. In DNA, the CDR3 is TGTGCCAGCCTGGAACAGGGAATTCTTGGCTACACCTTC.

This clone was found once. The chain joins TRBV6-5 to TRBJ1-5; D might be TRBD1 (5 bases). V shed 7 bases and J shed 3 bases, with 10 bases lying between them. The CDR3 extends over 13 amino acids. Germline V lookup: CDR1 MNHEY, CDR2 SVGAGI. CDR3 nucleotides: TGTGCCAGCAATAGACAGACCAATCAGCCCCAGCATTTT. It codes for CASNRQTNQPQHF.

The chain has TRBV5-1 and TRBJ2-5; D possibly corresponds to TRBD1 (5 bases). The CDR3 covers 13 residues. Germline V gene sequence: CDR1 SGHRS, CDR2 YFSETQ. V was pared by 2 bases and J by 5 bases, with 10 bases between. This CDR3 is CASSFSRVETQYF. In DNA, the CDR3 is TGCGCCAGCAGCTTTAGCAGGGTGGAGACCCAGTACTTC.

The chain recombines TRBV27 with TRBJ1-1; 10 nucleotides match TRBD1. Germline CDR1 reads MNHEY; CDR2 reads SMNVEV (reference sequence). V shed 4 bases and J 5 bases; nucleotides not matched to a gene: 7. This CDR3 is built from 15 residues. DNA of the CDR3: TGTGCCAGCAGTTCGAGGACAGGGGGAGGTACTGAAGCTTTCTTT. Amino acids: CASSSRTGGGTEAFF.

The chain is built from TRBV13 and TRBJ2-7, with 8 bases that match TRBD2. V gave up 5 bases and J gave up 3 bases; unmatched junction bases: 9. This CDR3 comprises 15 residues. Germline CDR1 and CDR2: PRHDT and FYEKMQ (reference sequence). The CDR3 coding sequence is TGTGCCAGCAGCCCGGTTACTAGCGGAAACTACGAGCAGTACTTC. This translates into CASSPVTSGNYEQYF. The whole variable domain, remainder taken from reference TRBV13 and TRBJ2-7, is AAGVIQSPRHLIKEKRETATLKCYPIPRHDTVYWYQQGPGQDPQFLISFYEKMQSDKGSIPDRFSAQQFSDYHSELNMSSLELGDSALYFCASSPVTSGNYEQYFGPGTRLTVT.

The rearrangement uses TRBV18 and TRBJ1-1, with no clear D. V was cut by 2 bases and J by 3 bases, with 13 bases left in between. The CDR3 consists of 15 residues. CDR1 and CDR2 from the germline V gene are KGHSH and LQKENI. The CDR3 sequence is CASSPVGAGDTEAFF. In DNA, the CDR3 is TGTGCCAGCTCACCAGTGGGTGCCGGAGACACTGAAGCTTTCTTT.

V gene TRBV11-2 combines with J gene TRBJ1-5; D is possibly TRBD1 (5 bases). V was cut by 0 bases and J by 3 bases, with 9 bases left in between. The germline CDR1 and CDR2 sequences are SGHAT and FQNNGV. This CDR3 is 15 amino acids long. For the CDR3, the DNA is TGTGCCAGCAGCTTAGAGGGCAGGGACAATCAGCCCCAGCATTTT. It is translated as CASSLEGRDNQPQHF.

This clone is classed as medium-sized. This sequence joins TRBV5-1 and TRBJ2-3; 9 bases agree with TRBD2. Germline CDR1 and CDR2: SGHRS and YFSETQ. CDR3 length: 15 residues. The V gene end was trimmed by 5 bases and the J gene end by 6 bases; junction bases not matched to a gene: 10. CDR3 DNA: TGCGCCAGCAGGGGCGGCTTAGCGGGAGAGGATACGCAGTATTTT. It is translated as CASRGGLAGEDTQYF.

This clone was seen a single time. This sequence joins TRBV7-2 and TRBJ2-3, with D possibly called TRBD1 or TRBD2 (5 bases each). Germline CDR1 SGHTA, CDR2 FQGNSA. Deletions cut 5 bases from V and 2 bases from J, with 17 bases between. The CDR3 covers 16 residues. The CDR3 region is CASSLLLVGVTDTQYF. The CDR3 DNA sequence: TGTGCCAGCAGCCTCCTGCTAGTGGGGGTCACAGATACGCAGTATTTT.

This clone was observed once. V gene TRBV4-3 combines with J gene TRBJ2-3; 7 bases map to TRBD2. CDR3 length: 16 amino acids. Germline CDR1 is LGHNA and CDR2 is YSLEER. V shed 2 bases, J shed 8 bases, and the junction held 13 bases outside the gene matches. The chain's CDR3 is CASSQSPGTTGGTQYF. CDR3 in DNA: TGCGCCAGCAGCCAAAGCCCCGGGACTACCGGCGGTACGCAGTATTTT.

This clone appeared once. CDR3 loop: CASSRGDSSYNEQFF. The DNA of the CDR3 is TGCGCCAGCAGCCGTGGGGACAGCTCCTACAATGAGCAGTTCTTC. The chain is built from TRBV4-3 and TRBJ2-1; TRBD1 matches at 7 bases. CDR1 LGHNA and CDR2 YSLEER come from the germline V gene. The CDR3 loop spans 15 amino acids. V shed 4 bases, J shed 0 bases, and the junction held 3 bases outside the gene matches.

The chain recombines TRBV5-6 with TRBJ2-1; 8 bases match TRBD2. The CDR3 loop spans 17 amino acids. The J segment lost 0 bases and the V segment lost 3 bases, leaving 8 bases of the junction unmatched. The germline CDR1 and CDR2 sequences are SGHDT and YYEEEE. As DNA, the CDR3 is TGTGCCAGCAGCTGGAGCCCTAGCGGGCCCTCCTACAATGAGCAGTTCTTC. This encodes CASSWSPSGPSYNEQFF.

CDR3 bases: TGTGCCAGCAGCTTAGGACTAGCGGGGGCCGTCCAGTGGGAGACCCAGTACTTC. Amino acid sequence: CASSLGLAGAVQWETQYF. J is TRBJ2-5 and V is TRBV7-9, with 12 bases that match TRBD2. The germline V gene has CDR1 SEHNR and CDR2 FQNEAQ (reference sequence). V was clipped by 1 base and J by 5 bases; unmatched bases: 11. This CDR3 is built from 18 residues. Full variable domain (rest looked up from reference TRBV7-9 and TRBJ2-5): DTGVSQNPRHKITKRGQNVTFRCDPISEHNRLYWYRQTLGQGPEFLTYFQNEAQLEKSRLLSDRFSAERPKGSFSTLEIQRTEQGDSAMYLCASSLGLAGAVQWETQYFGPGTRLLVL.